This TCR beta chain emerged from a study of blood T cell repertoires in COVID-19 (dated by TCRdb to 2020 to 2022). Describing the broader study: Samples from collaborators originated in the United States, Italy and Spain and spanned both the acute and convalescent phases of COVID-19. Nearly every sample came with metadata listing a de-identified subject ID, COVID-19 status, age in years and sex. The repertoires were made available in a free public database intended to serve as a resource for research on the immune response to SARS-CoV-2. The prospective study material was composed of cDNA or gDNA derived from T cells, B-cell-depleted T cells, or PBMCs. Subjects who had been exposed to COVID-19, were actively infected with it, or had recovered from it provided the deeply sampled blood TCRbeta repertoires that made up the dataset. The samples were drawn from the first 160 participants of the ongoing ImmuneRACE study and from under 1,500 subjects provided by 6 global collaborators. Where available, HLA class I and class II types were obtained from metadata supplied by the sample provider rather than from assay-based typing.

TCRbeta CDR3 regions were amplified from genomic DNA by means of the immunoSEQ Assay, a bias-controlled multiplex PCR. In the source study's methods: Within the assay, amplification of reference gene primers was used to estimate how many nucleated cells each sample contained. Sequence reads were collapsed and filtered to measure the absolute abundance of every unique TCRbeta CDR3 rearrangement. Productive Simpson clonality was computed per sample as the square root of Simpson's diversity index over productive rearrangements. In TCRdb, the immuneACCESS table is reduced to in-frame sequences with V and J assigned. These tables do not hold every clone; where another copy was compared, an unresolved V gene accounts for under half, and the others remain unexplained. The V and J calls and the clone size are those of that table, but D and trimming were determined from the DNA. Within this sample are about 120,000 clones, with 81% of them counted one time only. About 18% of the sample comes from the top ten.

The research as a whole found: How much clinical and demographic metadata was included differed by source and by participant, and the metadata was provided uncurated.

One collaborating source in Seattle enrolled patients while the patients were actively infected and followed the patients over time throughout the course of disease. Collaborating institutions collected whole blood in K2EDTA tubes following their own protocols. For TCRbeta analysis, collaborators shipped samples as frozen whole blood, isolated PBMCs, or DNA extracted from either of those sample types. To note about this clone: The specificity of this receptor is unknown. The sample holds no much larger clone one base away, and base qualities are not on file.

Trimming leaves V shorter by 6 bases and J shorter by 8 bases, with the junction holding 4 bases beyond the gene matches. Via the germline V gene (reference sequence), CDR1 is LGHDT and CDR2 YNNKEL. The CDR3 covers 12 residues, taking in both the cysteine and the phenylalanine. Of the read, only the CDR3 DNA is kept; its 36 bases are in frame from base 1. The sample taken for sequencing was peripheral blood. Recombination connected TRBV3-1 (or the pseudogene TRBV3-2) to TRBJ1-2; a stretch of 9 junction bases matches TRBD1. This TCR was sampled from a young man with COVID-19, enrolled during active disease. CDR3 sequence: CASSRQGEGYTF. The base sequence is TGTGCCAGCAGTAGACAGGGGGAAGGCTACACCTTC.